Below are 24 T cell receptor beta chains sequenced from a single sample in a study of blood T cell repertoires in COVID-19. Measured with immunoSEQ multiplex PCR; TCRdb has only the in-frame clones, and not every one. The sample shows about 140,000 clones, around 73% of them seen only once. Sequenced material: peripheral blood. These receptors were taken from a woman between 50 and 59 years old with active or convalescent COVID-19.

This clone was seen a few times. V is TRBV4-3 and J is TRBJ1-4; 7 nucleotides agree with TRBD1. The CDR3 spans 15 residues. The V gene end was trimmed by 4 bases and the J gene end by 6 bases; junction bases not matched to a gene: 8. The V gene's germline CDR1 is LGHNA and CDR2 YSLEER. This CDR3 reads CASSRMRDSYEKLFF. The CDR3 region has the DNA TGCGCCAGCAGCCGTATGAGGGACAGCTATGAAAAACTGTTTTTT.

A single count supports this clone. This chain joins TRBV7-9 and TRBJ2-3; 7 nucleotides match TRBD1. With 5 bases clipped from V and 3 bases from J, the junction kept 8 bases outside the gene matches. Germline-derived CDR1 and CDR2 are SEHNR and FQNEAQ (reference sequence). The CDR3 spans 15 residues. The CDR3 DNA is TGTGCCAGCAGCCCCGGGACAGTTTTTACAGATACGCAGTATTTT. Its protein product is CASSPGTVFTDTQYF.

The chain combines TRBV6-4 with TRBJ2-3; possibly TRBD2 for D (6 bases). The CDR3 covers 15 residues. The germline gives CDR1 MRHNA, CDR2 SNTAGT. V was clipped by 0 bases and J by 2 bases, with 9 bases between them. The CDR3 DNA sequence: TGTGCCAGCAGTGACTCGGCGGGGACCACAGATACGCAGTATTTT. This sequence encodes CASSDSAGTTDTQYF.

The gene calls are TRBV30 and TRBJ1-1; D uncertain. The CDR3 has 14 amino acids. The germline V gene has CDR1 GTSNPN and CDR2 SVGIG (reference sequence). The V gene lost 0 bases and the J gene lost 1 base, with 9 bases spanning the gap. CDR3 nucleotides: TGTGCCTGGAGTGTAATATTTCGGAACACTGAAGCTTTCTTT. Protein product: CAWSVIFRNTEAFF.

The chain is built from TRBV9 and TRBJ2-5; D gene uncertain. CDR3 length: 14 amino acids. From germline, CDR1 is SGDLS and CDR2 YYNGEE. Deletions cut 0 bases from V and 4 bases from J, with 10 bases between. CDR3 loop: CASSVGQVAETQYF. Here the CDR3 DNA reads TGTGCCAGCAGCGTAGGCCAGGTGGCAGAGACCCAGTACTTC.

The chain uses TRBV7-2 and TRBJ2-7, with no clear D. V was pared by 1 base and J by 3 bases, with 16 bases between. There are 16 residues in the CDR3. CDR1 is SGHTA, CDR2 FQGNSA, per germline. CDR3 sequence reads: CASSLGPRLTLYEQYF. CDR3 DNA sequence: TGTGCCAGCAGCTTAGGACCTCGACTGACCCTCTACGAGCAGTACTTC.

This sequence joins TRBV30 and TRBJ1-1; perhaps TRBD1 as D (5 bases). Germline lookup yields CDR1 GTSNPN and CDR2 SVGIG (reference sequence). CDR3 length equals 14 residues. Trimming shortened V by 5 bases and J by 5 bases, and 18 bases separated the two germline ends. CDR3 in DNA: TGTGCCTGGGTGTACCTCACTGGGGGGACTGAAGCTTTCTTT. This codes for CAWVYLTGGTEAFF.

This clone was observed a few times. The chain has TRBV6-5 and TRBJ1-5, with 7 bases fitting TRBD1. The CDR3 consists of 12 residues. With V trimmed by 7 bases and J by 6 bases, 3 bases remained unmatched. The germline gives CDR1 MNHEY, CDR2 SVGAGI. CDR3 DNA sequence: TGTGCCAGCAAGGAGGGGGCTCAGCCCCAGCATTTT. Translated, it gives CASKEGAQPQHF.

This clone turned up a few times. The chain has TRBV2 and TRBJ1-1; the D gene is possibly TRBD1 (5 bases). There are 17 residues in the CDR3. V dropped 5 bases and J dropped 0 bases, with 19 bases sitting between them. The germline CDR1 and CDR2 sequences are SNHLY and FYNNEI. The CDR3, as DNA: TGTGCCAGCAGTAGGGGACTTAACGGGGGGATGAACACTGAAGCTTTCTTT. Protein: CASSRGLNGGMNTEAFF. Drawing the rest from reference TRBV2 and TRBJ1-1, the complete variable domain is EPEVTQTPSHQVTQMGQEVILRCVPISNHLYFYWYRQILGQKVEFLVSFYNNEISEKSEIFDDQFSVERPDGSNFTLKIRSTKLEDSAMYFCASSRGLNGGMNTEAFFGQGTRLTVV.

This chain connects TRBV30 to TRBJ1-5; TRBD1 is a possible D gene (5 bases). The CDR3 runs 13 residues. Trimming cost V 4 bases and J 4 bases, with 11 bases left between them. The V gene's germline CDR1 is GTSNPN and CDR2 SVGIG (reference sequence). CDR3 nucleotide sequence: TGTGCCTGGACCCCCGGGGGGAATCAGCCCCAGCATTTT. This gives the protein CAWTPGGNQPQHF. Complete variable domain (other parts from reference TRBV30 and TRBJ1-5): SQTIHQWPATLVQPVGSPLSLECTVEGTSNPNLYWYRQAAGRGLQLLFYSVGIGQISSEVPQNLSASRPQDRQFILSSKKLLLSDSGFYLCAWTPGGNQPQHFGDGTRLSIL.

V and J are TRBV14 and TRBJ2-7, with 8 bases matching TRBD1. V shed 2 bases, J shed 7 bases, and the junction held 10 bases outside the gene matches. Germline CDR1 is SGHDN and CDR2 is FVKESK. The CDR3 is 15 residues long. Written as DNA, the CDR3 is TGTGCCAGCAGCCAAATCGGGACAGGAGTAGGGGAGCAGTACTTC. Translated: CASSQIGTGVGEQYF.

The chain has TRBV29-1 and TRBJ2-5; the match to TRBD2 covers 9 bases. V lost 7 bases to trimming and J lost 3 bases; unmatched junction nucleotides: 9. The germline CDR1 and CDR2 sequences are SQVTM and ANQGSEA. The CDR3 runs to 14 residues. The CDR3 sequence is CSAGAGGPEETQYF. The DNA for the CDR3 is TGCAGCGCGGGAGCGGGGGGTCCGGAAGAGACCCAGTACTTC.

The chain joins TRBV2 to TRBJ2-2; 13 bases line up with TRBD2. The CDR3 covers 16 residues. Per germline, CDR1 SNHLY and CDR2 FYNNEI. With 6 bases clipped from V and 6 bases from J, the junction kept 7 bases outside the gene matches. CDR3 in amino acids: CASRGGLAGFSGELFF. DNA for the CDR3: TGTGCCAGCAGGGGGGGACTAGCGGGGTTTTCCGGGGAGCTGTTTTTT.

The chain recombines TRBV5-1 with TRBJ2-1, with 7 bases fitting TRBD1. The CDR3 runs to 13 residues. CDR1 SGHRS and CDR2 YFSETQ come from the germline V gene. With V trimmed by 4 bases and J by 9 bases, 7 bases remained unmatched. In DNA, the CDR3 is TGCGCCAGCAGCCTACAGGACAGGTTTGAGCAGTTCTTC. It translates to CASSLQDRFEQFF.

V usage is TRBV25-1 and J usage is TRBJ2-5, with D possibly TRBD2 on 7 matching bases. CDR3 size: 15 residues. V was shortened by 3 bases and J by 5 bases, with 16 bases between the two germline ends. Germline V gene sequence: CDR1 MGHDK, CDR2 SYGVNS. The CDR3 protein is CASSEHRGAGETQYF. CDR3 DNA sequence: TGTGCCAGCAGTGAGCATCGGGGGGCCGGGGAGACCCAGTACTTC.

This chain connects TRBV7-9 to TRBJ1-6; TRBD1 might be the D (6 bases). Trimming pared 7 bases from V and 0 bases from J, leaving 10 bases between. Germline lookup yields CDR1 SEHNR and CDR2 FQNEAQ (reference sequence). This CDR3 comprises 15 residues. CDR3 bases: TGTGCCAGCATCGGACAGAGCTCCTATAATTCACCCCTCCACTTT. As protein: CASIGQSSYNSPLHF.

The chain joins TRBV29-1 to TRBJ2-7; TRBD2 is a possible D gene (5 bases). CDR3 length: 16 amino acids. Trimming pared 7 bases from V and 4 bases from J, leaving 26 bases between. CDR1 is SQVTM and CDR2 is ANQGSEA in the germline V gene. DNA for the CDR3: TGCAGCGCTGGCGGCGCGGGCGGGCCTCAAAGTTACGAGCAGTACTTC. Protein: CSAGGAGGPQSYEQYF.

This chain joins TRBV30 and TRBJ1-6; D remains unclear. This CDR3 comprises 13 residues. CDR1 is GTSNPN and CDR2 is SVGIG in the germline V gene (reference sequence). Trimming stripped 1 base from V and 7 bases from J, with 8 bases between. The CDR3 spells CAWSDSPNSPLHF. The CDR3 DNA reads TGTGCCTGGAGTGACTCACCCAATTCACCCCTCCACTTT.

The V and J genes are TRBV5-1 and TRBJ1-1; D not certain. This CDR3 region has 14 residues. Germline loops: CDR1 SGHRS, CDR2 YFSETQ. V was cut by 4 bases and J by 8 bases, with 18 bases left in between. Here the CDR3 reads CASSPSLTDSEAFF. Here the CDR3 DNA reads TGCGCCAGCAGCCCCTCCTTGACGGACTCGGAAGCTTTCTTT.

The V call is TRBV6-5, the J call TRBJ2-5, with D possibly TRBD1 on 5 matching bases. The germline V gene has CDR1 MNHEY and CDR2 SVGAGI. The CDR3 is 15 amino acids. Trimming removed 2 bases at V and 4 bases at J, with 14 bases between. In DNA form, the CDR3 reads TGTGCCAGCAGTTACGGGTCAGGCAGGGCAGAGACCCAGTACTTC. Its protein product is CASSYGSGRAETQYF.

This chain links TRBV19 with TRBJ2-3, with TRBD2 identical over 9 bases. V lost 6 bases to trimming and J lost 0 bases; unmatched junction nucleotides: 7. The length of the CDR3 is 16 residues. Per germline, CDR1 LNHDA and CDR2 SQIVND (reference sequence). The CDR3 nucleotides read TGTGCCAGTAGCCCCGGCGGGGGGGGGAGCACAGATACGCAGTATTTT. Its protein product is CASSPGGGGSTDTQYF.

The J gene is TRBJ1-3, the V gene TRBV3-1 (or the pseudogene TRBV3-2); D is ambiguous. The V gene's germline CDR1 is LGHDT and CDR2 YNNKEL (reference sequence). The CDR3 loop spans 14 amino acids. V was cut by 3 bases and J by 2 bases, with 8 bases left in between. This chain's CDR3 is CASSQGRTGNTIYF. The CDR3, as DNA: TGTGCCAGCAGCCAGGGGAGAACTGGAAACACCATATATTTT.

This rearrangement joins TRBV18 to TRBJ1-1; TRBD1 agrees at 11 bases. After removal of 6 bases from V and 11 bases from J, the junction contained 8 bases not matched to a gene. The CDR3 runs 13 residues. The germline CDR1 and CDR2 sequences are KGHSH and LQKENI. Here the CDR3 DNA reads TGTGCCAGCTCCCTCGGACAGGGGGCGCCGGCTTTCTTT. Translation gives CASSLGQGAPAFF.

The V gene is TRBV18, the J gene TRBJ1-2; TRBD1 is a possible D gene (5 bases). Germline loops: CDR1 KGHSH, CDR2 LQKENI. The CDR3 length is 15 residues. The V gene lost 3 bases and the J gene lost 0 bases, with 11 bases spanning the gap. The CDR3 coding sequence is TGTGCCAGCTCACCGTTAGGGGATGCTAACTATGGCTACACCTTC. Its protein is CASSPLGDANYGYTF.